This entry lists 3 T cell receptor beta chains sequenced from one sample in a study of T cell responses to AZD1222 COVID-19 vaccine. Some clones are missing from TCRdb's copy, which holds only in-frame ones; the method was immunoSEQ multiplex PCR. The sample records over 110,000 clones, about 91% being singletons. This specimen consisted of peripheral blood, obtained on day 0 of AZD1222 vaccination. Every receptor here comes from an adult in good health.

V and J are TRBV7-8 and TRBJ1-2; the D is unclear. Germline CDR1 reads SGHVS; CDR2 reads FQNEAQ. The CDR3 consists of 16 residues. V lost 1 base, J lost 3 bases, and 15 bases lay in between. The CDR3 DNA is TGTGCCAGCAGCTTAGTAGCGGGCACTAACGACTATGGCTACACCTTC. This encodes CASSLVAGTNDYGYTF.

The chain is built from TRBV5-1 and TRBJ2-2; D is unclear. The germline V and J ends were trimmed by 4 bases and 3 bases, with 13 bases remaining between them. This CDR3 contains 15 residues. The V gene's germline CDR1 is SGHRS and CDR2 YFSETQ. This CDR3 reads CASSADRPHTGELFF. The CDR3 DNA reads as TGCGCCAGCAGCGCCGATAGGCCACACACCGGGGAGCTGTTTTTT.

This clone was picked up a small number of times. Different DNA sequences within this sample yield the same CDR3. The CDR3 coding sequence is TGTGCCAGCAGCTCGGGACGGCCCACCGGGGAGCTGTTTTTT. It codes for CASSSGRPTGELFF. The rearrangement uses TRBV7-2 and TRBJ2-2; perhaps D is TRBD1 or TRBD2 (5 bases each). The germline V and J ends were trimmed by 4 bases and 4 bases, with 10 bases remaining between them. This CDR3 comprises 14 residues. Germline values: CDR1 SGHTA, CDR2 FQGNSA.